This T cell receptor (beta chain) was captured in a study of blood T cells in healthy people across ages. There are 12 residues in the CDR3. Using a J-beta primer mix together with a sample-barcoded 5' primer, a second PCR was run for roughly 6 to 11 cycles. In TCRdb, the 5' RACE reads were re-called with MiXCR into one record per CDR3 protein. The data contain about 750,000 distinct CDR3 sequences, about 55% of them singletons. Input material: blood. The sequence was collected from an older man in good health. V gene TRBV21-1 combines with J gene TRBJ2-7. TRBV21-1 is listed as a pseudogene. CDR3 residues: CASRPESPEQYF. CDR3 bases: TGTGCCAGCCGGCCAGAAAGCCCGGAGCAGTACTTC.